The 13 T cell receptor beta chains given below trace back to one sample, sequenced in a study of T-cell reconstitution after alpha-beta-depleted transplantation in children. Unique molecular identifiers were used to barcode this TCRbeta library. Each CDR3 protein is one row after TCRdb ran MiXCR on the PCR reads. This sample carries around 600,000 distinct CDR3 sequences, about 10% of them seen once, and the ten largest clones take less than 5%. Source: PBMCs from the stem cell graft donor, taken from the stem cell graft. These receptors came from a human donor who donated a stem cell graft to a child with acute myeloid leukemia.

The chain joins TRBV24-1 to TRBJ1-5; D not resolved. Germline-derived CDR1 and CDR2 are KGHDR and SFDVKD. This CDR3 has 13 amino acids. The V end lost 0 bases, the J end lost 6 bases, and 5 bases lay between the germline ends. The chain's CDR3 is CATSDLSGQPQHF. The CDR3 DNA sequence: TGTGCCACCAGTGATTTGAGTGGTCAGCCCCAGCATTTT.

This chain uses TRBV1 with TRBJ2-7. TRBV1 is labeled a pseudogene. The CDR3 loop spans 12 amino acids. CDR3: CTSSQEGYEQYF. CDR3 coding DNA: TGCACCAGCAGCCAAGAGGGCTACGAGCAGTACTTC.

There are a few counts of this clonotype. V is TRBV20-1 and J is TRBJ1-1, with TRBD1 identical over 7 bases. CDR3 length: 14 amino acids. Germline V gene sequence: CDR1 DFQATT, CDR2 SNEGSKA (reference sequence). The ends lost 3 bases at V and 10 bases at J; junction bases unmatched: 14. The CDR3 DNA is TGCAGTGCTAGCATTCAGGGGGTAAGCCGTCGAGCTTTCTTT. Protein: CSASIQGVSRRAFF.

This chain joins TRBV27 and TRBJ2-5; 9 bases align to TRBD1. The V segment lost 4 bases and the J segment 5 bases; nucleotides outside the gene matches: 8. From germline, CDR1 is MNHEY and CDR2 SMNVEV (reference sequence). This CDR3 has 15 amino acids. CDR3 bases: TGTGCCAGCAGTTCTCCCGGGACAGGGATCGAGACCCAGTACTTC. It translates to CASSSPGTGIETQYF.

This clonotype showed up many times. This rearrangement joins TRBV6-5 to TRBJ2-2; a possible D gene is TRBD1 (5 bases). This CDR3 contains 15 residues. V was shortened by 0 bases and J by 6 bases, with 11 bases between the two germline ends. Germline loops: CDR1 MNHEY, CDR2 SVGAGI. DNA for the CDR3: TGTGCCAGCAGTTACTCGCAGGGTTACTCCGGGGAGCTGTTTTTT. This translates into CASSYSQGYSGELFF.

This clonotype was detected ten times or more. The chain carries TRBV29-1 and TRBJ2-7, with 8 bases matching TRBD1. Germline V gene data show CDR1 as SQVTM and CDR2 as ANQGSEA. Trimming took 4 bases from V and 6 from J; bases not matched to a gene: 8. The CDR3 is 13 amino acids. CDR3 residues: CSVGTGTPGEQYF. Written as DNA, the CDR3 is TGCAGCGTTGGGACAGGGACCCCTGGCGAGCAGTACTTC.

This clonotype showed up just a few times. This sequence joins TRBV28 and TRBJ2-7; 8 positions match TRBD1. J was trimmed by 6 bases and V by 7 bases; bases with no gene match: 11. This CDR3 comprises 14 residues. In germline, CDR1 is MDHEN, CDR2 SYDVKM. Written as DNA, the CDR3 is TGTGCCAGCACTGATCGGACAGGGAACGGCGAGCAGTACTTC. Translating gives CASTDRTGNGEQYF.

This clonotype was recorded a few times. This chain uses TRBV20-1 with TRBJ2-2; 13 bases agree with TRBD2. CDR1 and CDR2 (germline): DFQATT, SNEGSKA (reference sequence). The CDR3 length is 17 residues. V lost 2 bases, J lost 7 bases, and 10 bases stayed unmatched. This CDR3 is CSARPERTSGSVGELFF. CDR3 DNA: TGCAGTGCTAGACCGGAAAGGACTAGCGGGAGTGTCGGGGAGCTGTTTTTT.

This clonotype was recorded at least ten times. J is TRBJ1-1 and V is TRBV20-1, with TRBD1 matching over 7 bases. The V gene's germline CDR1 is DFQATT and CDR2 SNEGSKA (reference sequence). There are 13 residues in the CDR3. The V gene end was trimmed by 5 bases and the J gene end by 6 bases; junction bases not matched to a gene: 9. CDR3 sequence: CSARDSRKAEAFF. CDR3 in DNA: TGCAGTGCTCGGGACAGTCGCAAAGCTGAAGCTTTCTTT.

This clonotype came up a few times. The V gene is TRBV5-1, the J gene TRBJ1-4; D unclear. Germline V gene lookup returns CDR1 SGHRS and CDR2 YFSETQ. The CDR3 contains 14 residues. With 4 bases removed from V and 0 bases from J, the gap between germline ends came to 7 bases. The CDR3 nucleotides are TGCGCCAGCAGCATGGGTGCAACTAATGAAAAACTGTTTTTT. Protein sequence: CASSMGATNEKLFF.

This clonotype was observed a few times. The V and J genes are TRBV9 and TRBJ1-3; D is uncertain. In germline, CDR1 is SGDLS, CDR2 YYNGEE. The CDR3 loop spans 15 amino acids. Deletions cut 0 bases from V and 0 bases from J, with 7 bases between. CDR3 nucleotide sequence: TGTGCCAGCAGCGTAGACGGCCTCTCTGGAAACACCATATATTTT. The encoded protein is CASSVDGLSGNTIYF.

V is TRBV5-1 and J is TRBJ2-7; TRBD1 matches at 7 bases. The CDR3 length is 16 residues. Germline lookup yields CDR1 SGHRS and CDR2 YFSETQ. V shed 7 bases and J 3 bases; nucleotides not matched to a gene: 16. CDR3: CASSPDQGGAGYEQYF. CDR3 DNA: TGCGCCAGCTCCCCCGATCAAGGGGGCGCAGGCTACGAGCAGTACTTC.

This clonotype was recorded a few times. In nucleotides, the CDR3 is TGTGCCAGCAGTTTTGGGACTAGCGGAAACAATGAGCAGTTCTTC. Residues: CASSFGTSGNNEQFF. The V gene is TRBV27, the J gene TRBJ2-1; 11 bases fit TRBD2. The V segment lost 3 bases and the J segment 5 bases; nucleotides outside the gene matches: 3. The CDR3 is 15 amino acids. CDR1 MNHEY and CDR2 SMNVEV come from the germline V gene (reference sequence).